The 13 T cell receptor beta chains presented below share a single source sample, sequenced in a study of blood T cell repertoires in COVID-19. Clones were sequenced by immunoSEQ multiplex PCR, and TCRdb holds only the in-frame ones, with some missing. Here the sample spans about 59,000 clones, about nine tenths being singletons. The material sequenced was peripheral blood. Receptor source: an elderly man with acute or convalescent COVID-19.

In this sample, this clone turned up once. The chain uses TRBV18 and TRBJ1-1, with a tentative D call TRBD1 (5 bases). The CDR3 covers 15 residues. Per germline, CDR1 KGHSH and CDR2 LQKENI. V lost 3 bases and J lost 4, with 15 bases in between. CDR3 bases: TGTGCCAGCTCACCTCTAGACAGAAGGGGCACTGAAGCTTTCTTT. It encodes CASSPLDRRGTEAFF.

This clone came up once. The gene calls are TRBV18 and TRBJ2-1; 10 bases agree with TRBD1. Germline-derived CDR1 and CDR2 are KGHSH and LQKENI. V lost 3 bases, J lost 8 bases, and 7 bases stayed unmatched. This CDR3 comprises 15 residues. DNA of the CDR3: TGTGCCAGCTCACCTGGACAGGGGGGTACGGATGAGCAGTTCTTC. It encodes CASSPGQGGTDEQFF.

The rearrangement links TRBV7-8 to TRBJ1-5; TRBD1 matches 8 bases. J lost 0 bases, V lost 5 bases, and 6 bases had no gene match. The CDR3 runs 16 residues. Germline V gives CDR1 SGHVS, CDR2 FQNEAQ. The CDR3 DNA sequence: TGTGCCAGCAGCAGAGACAGGGGTTATAGCAATCAGCCCCAGCATTTT. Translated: CASSRDRGYSNQPQHF.

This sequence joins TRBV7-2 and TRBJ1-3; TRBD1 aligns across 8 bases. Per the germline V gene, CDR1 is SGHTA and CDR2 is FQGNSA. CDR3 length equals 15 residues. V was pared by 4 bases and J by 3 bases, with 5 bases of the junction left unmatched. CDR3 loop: CASSSYTGGGNTIYF. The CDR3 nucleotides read TGTGCCAGCAGCTCCTACACAGGGGGTGGAAACACCATATATTTT. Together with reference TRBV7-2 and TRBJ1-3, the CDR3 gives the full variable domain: GAGVSQSPSNKVTEKGKDVELRCDPISGHTALYWYRQSLGQGLEFLIYFQGNSAPDKSGLPSDRFSAERTGGSVSTLTIQRTQQEDSAVYLCASSSYTGGGNTIYFGEGSWLTVV.

CDR3 residues: CASSPNPGTGTNTEAFF. The DNA for the CDR3 is TGTGCCAGCAGCCCAAACCCCGGGACAGGGACGAACACTGAAGCTTTCTTT. V usage is TRBV7-9 and J usage is TRBJ1-1; 9 bases fit TRBD1. This CDR3 contains 17 residues. V lost 5 bases to trimming and J lost 1 base; unmatched junction nucleotides: 11. CDR1 is SEHNR, CDR2 FQNEAQ, per germline (reference sequence). Combining the CDR3 with reference TRBV7-9 and TRBJ1-1 gives the whole variable domain DTGVSQNPRHKITKRGQNVTFRCDPISEHNRLYWYRQTLGQGPEFLTYFQNEAQLEKSRLLSDRFSAERPKGSFSTLEIQRTEQGDSAMYLCASSPNPGTGTNTEAFFGQGTRLTVV.

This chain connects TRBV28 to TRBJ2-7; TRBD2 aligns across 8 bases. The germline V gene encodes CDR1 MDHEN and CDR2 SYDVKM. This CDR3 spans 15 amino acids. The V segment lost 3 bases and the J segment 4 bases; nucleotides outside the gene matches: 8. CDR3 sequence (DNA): TGTGCCAGCAGTTTCTCCTCCGGGGGGGAGTACGAGCAGTACTTC. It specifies CASSFSSGGEYEQYF.

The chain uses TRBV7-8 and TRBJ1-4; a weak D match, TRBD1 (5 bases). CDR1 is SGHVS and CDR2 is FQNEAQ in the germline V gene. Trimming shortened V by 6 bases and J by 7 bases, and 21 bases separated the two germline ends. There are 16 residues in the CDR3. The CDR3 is CASSHLPGLGGEKLFF. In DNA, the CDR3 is TGTGCCAGCAGTCACCTCCCGGGACTGGGAGGTGAAAAACTGTTTTTT. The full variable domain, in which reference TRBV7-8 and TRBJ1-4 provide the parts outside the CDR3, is GAGVSQSPRYKVAKRGQDVALRCDPISGHVSLFWYQQALGQGPEFLTYFQNEAQLDKSGLPSDRFFAERPEGSVSTLKIQRTQQEDSAVYLCASSHLPGLGGEKLFFGSGTQLSVL.

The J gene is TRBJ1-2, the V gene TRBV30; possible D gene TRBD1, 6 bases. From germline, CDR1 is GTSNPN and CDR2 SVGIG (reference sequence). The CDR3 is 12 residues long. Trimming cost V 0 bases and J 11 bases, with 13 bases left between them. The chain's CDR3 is CAWSVQGARYTF. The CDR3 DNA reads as TGTGCCTGGAGTGTACAGGGTGCCCGATACACCTTC.

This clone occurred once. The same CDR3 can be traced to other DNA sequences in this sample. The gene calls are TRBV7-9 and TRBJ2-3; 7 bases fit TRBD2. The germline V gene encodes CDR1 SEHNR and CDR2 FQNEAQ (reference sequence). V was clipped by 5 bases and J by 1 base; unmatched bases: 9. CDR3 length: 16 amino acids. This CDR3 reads CASSLVGGGGTDTQYF. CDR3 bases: TGTGCCAGCAGCCTAGTGGGGGGGGGAGGCACAGATACGCAGTATTTT. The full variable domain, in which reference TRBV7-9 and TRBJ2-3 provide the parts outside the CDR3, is DTGVSQNPRHKITKRGQNVTFRCDPISEHNRLYWYRQTLGQGPEFLTYFQNEAQLEKSRLLSDRFSAERPKGSFSTLEIQRTEQGDSAMYLCASSLVGGGGTDTQYFGPGTRLTVL.

The CDR3: CASSTGSSYNEQFF. CDR3 nucleotides: TGCGCCAGCAGCACGGGGAGCTCCTACAATGAGCAGTTCTTC. The chain couples TRBV5-1 to TRBJ2-1; tentatively, D is TRBD2 (5 bases). The length of the CDR3 is 14 residues. Germline V gene data show CDR1 as SGHRS and CDR2 as YFSETQ. Trimming cost V 4 bases and J 0 bases, with 8 bases left between them.

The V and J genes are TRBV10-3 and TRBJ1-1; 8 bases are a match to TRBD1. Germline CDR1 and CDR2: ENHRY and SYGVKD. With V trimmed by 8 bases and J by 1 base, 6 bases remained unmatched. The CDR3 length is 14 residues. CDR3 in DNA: TGTGCCATCGGCTCCGGGACAGGGAACACTGAAGCTTTCTTT. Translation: CAIGSGTGNTEAFF.

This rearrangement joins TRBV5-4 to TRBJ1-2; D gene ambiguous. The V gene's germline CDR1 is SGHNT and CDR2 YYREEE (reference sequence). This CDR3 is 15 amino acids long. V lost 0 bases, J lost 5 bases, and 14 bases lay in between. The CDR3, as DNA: TGTGCCAGCAGCTTGGCTCTAGGGTCGGGGTATGGCTACACCTTC. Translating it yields CASSLALGSGYGYTF.

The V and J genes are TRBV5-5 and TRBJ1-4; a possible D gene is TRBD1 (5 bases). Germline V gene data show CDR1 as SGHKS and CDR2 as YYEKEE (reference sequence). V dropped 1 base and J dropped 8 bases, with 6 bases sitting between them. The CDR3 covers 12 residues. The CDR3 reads CASSLKGEKLFF. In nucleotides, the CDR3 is TGTGCCAGCAGCTTGAAGGGGGAAAAACTGTTTTTT.